What follows describes a single T cell receptor beta chain. Antigen specificity is unknown. These data are taken from a study of early stage breast cancer tumors. The overall study: Of around 16 invasive breast tumors, fewer than 13 were hormone receptor-positive, HER2-negative.

Overall study findings and caveats: Enriched TCRB sequences shared across patients were mostly commonly generated sequences.

Each sample had two DNA replicates, about 0.52 ug blood or about 1.5 ug tissue. Here immunoSEQ multiplex PCR was the method, and the copy in TCRdb shows in-frame clones only, minus some. The sample lists 45,000 to 60,000 clones; around nine tenths were seen once. Sequenced material: blood. The sequence was collected from a person between 65 and 79 years old with breast cancer.

CDR3 sequence reads: CASSLAGGPDEQFF. CDR3 DNA: TGTGCCAGCAGCTTAGCGGGGGGGCCTGATGAGCAGTTCTTC. J is TRBJ2-1 and V is TRBV7-2; D may be TRBD2 (7 bases). CDR3 length: 14 amino acids. V lost 0 bases and J 8 bases, leaving 11 bases between the germline ends. CDR1 and CDR2 (germline): SGHTA, FQGNSA.